The 24 T cell receptor beta chains below come from one sample, sequenced in a study of cytomegalovirus exposure and HLA in healthy donors. PCR was performed using 60 Vbeta and 13 Jbeta primers. Profiled with immunoSEQ multiplex PCR; TCRdb holds only in-frame clones, not every one. The data hold over 100,000 clones, with approximately 80% observed a single time. Sequencing was done on a sample of PBMCs. All receptors derive from a middle-aged woman in good health and CMV-seronegative.

The chain carries TRBV19 and TRBJ2-7; D is perhaps TRBD1 (5 bases). The CDR3 consists of 15 residues. V shed 5 bases and J shed 0 bases, with 14 bases lying between them. The germline gives CDR1 LNHDA, CDR2 SQIVND (reference sequence). CDR3 sequence: CASSPAGLNSYEQYF. The CDR3 DNA reads TGTGCCAGTAGTCCCGCAGGGCTGAACTCCTACGAGCAGTACTTC.

This clone was detected only once. The rearrangement joins TRBV18 to TRBJ1-3; D unclear. V shed 3 bases and J shed 4 bases, with 4 bases lying between them. Germline V CDR1 and CDR2: KGHSH, LQKENI. The CDR3 loop spans 12 amino acids. CDR3 loop: CASSPRGNTIYF. The CDR3, as DNA: TGTGCCAGCTCACCGCGAGGAAACACCATATATTTT.

This clone was picked up one time. V gene TRBV5-1 combines with J gene TRBJ1-1; 8 bases fit TRBD1. Germline V CDR1 and CDR2: SGHRS, YFSETQ. The CDR3 sequence is 16 residues long. The V segment lost 4 bases and the J segment 4 bases; nucleotides outside the gene matches: 12. In nucleotides, the CDR3 is TGCGCCAGCAGCCCCGGACAGGGCAGTGGGGGCACTGAAGCTTTCTTT. Translated, it gives CASSPGQGSGGTEAFF. Variable domain in full (rest from reference TRBV5-1 and TRBJ1-1): KAGVTQTPRYLIKTRGQQVTLSCSPISGHRSVSWYQQTPGQGLQFLFEYFSETQRNKGNFPGRFSGRQFSNSRSEMNVSTLELGDSALYLCASSPGQGSGGTEAFFGQGTRLTVV.

This clone was detected only once. V is TRBV29-1 and J is TRBJ2-1; 7 bases map to TRBD2. This CDR3 is 13 amino acids long. The V gene end was trimmed by 4 bases and the J gene end by 8 bases; junction bases not matched to a gene: 8. Germline V lookup: CDR1 SQVTM, CDR2 ANQGSEA. The CDR3 protein is CSVGVGLRDEQFF. The CDR3 DNA sequence: TGCAGCGTTGGTGTGGGACTAAGGGATGAGCAGTTCTTC.

V and J are TRBV9 and TRBJ2-1, with 8 bases that match TRBD1. Unmatched junction bases numbered 11, after V lost 2 bases and J lost 1 base. CDR3 length: 18 amino acids. CDR1 and CDR2 from the germline V gene are SGDLS and YYNGEE. The CDR3 loop is CASSVDRGSTQSYNEQFF. The CDR3 DNA is TGTGCCAGCAGCGTTGACAGGGGAAGCACCCAATCCTACAATGAGCAGTTCTTC.

J is TRBJ2-7 and V is TRBV28; D unclear. V lost 7 bases to trimming and J lost 2 bases, with 21 bases between them. In germline, CDR1 is MDHEN, CDR2 SYDVKM. The CDR3 has 16 amino acids. The CDR3 sequence: CASNRRSLTRPYEQYF. CDR3 in DNA: TGTGCCAGCAACCGCAGGTCCCTAACGCGTCCCTACGAGCAGTACTTC. Full variable domain (outside the CDR3, taken from reference TRBV28 and TRBJ2-7): DVKVTQSSRYLVKRTGEKVFLECVQDMDHENMFWYRQDPGLGLRLIYFSYDVKMKEKGDIPEGYSVSREKKERFSLILESASTNQTSMYLCASNRRSLTRPYEQYFGPGTRLTVT.

The chain uses TRBV7-9 and TRBJ2-7, with TRBD1 identical over 10 bases. J lost 5 bases, V lost 5 bases, and 12 bases had no gene match. The CDR3 is made up of 16 amino acids. Germline V lookup: CDR1 SEHNR, CDR2 FQNEAQ (reference sequence). The CDR3 DNA reads as TGTGCCAGCAGCCGTACCGGGACAGGGGTTATGGACGAGCAGTACTTC. It encodes CASSRTGTGVMDEQYF.

The J gene is TRBJ1-1, the V gene TRBV29-1, with 11 nucleotides matching TRBD1. This CDR3 is built from 16 residues. The trim removed 4 bases at V and 0 bases at J, leaving 7 bases unmatched. Germline V lookup: CDR1 SQVTM, CDR2 ANQGSEA. The CDR3: CSVVRTGGFLNTEAFF. DNA of the CDR3: TGCAGCGTTGTCCGGACAGGGGGCTTTTTGAACACTGAAGCTTTCTTT.

This sequence joins TRBV18 and TRBJ2-5; D not resolved. Germline V lookup: CDR1 KGHSH, CDR2 LQKENI. V was trimmed by 2 bases and J by 5 bases, leaving 15 bases between them. This CDR3 region has 15 residues. Here the CDR3 DNA reads TGTGCCAGCTCACCATCGAGCGCCCTGAGCGAGACCCAGTACTTC. The encoded protein is CASSPSSALSETQYF.

The chain recombines TRBV9 with TRBJ2-2; 7 positions agree with TRBD1. The CDR3 length is 14 residues. Germline CDR1 is SGDLS and CDR2 is YYNGEE. V lost 6 bases, J lost 6 bases, and 8 bases stayed unmatched. The CDR3 coding sequence is TGTGCCAGCACCGGACAGGCGCGGTCCGGGGAGCTGTTTTTT. Its translation: CASTGQARSGELFF.

The chain combines TRBV7-2 with TRBJ1-2; D possibly corresponds to TRBD1 (5 bases). The germline V gene encodes CDR1 SGHTA and CDR2 FQGNSA. V lost 4 bases to trimming and J lost 4 bases, with 13 bases between them. This CDR3 comprises 14 residues. The CDR3 DNA is TGTGCCAGCAGCTCCTCTGGGGGAGGCTATGGCTACACCTTC. Its protein product is CASSSSGGGYGYTF.

The rearrangement uses TRBV28 and TRBJ1-5; maybe TRBD1 (5 bases). V gave up 4 bases and J gave up 7 bases, with 14 bases separating them. Germline V gives CDR1 MDHEN, CDR2 SYDVKM. The CDR3 contains 14 residues. In nucleotides, the CDR3 is TGTGCCAGCAGTTCAAGGGAAAGGGGCCAGCCCCAGCATTTT. This sequence encodes CASSSRERGQPQHF.

The chain recombines TRBV28 with TRBJ1-5, with D unresolved. This CDR3 has 16 amino acids. In germline, CDR1 is MDHEN, CDR2 SYDVKM. V shed 3 bases and J shed 2 bases, with 14 bases lying between them. CDR3 coding DNA: TGTGCCAGCAGTTTTACCGACGTGGCGGGCAATCAGCCCCAGCATTTT. Translating it yields CASSFTDVAGNQPQHF.

The chain uses TRBV5-4 and TRBJ2-1; maybe TRBD2 (6 bases). The germline CDR1 and CDR2 sequences are SGHNT and YYREEE (reference sequence). Trimming shortened V by 1 base and J by 8 bases, and 13 bases separated the two germline ends. This CDR3 contains 14 residues. In nucleotides, the CDR3 is TGTGCCAGCAGCTTGCCAATGACTAGGCATGAGCAGTTCTTC. This encodes CASSLPMTRHEQFF.

This chain joins TRBV27 and TRBJ1-4, with 7 bases that match TRBD1. The CDR3 runs to 16 residues. The V and J ends lost 8 bases and 2 bases, in that order; junction bases with no gene match: 11. Germline lookup yields CDR1 MNHEY and CDR2 SMNVEV (reference sequence). The CDR3 reads CASRYRGLETNEKLFF. For the CDR3, the DNA is TGTGCCAGCCGATACAGGGGACTAGAGACTAATGAAAAACTGTTTTTT.

The V call is TRBV19, the J call TRBJ2-7; a weak D match, TRBD1 (6 bases). Trimming shortened V by 1 base and J by 2 bases, and 12 bases separated the two germline ends. The CDR3 loop spans 15 amino acids. Per germline, CDR1 LNHDA and CDR2 SQIVND (reference sequence). The CDR3: CASSIASTGTYEQYF. As DNA, the CDR3 is TGTGCCAGTAGTATAGCTTCGACAGGAACCTACGAGCAGTACTTC.

The CDR3 region is CASSSVLALPREKLFF. Written as DNA, the CDR3 is TGTGCCAGTAGTAGCGTTTTAGCCTTGCCCCGTGAAAAACTGTTTTTT. The V gene is TRBV19, the J gene TRBJ1-4; D is uncertain. V lost 4 bases and J lost 7, with 19 bases in between. The CDR3 runs to 16 residues. Per the germline V gene, CDR1 is LNHDA and CDR2 is SQIVND (reference sequence).

The CDR3 DNA is TGTGCCAGCTCATCGCAGGAGGGCGAAAAACTGTTTTTT. Translation gives CASSSQEGEKLFF. The V and J genes are TRBV18 and TRBJ1-4; D uncertain. The CDR3 covers 13 residues. Germline lookup yields CDR1 KGHSH and CDR2 LQKENI. V lost 5 bases to trimming and J lost 8 bases, with 12 bases between them.

This clone was seen a single time. This rearrangement joins TRBV7-3 to TRBJ1-1, with 8 bases identical to TRBD1. The CDR3 spans 15 residues. The J segment lost 1 base and the V segment lost 6 bases, leaving 7 bases of the junction unmatched. Germline-derived CDR1 and CDR2 are SGHTA and FQGTGA. Here the CDR3 DNA reads TGTGCCAGCAGTCAAGACAGGGGAGGGAACACTGAAGCTTTCTTT. Residues: CASSQDRGGNTEAFF. The entire variable domain, with the rest obtained from reference TRBV7-3 and TRBJ1-1, is as follows: GAGVSQTPSNKVTEKGKYVELRCDPISGHTALYWYRQSLGQGPEFLIYFQGTGAADDSGLPNDRFFAVRPEGSVSTLKIQRTERGDSAVYLCASSQDRGGNTEAFFGQGTRLTVV.

V gene TRBV29-1 combines with J gene TRBJ2-1, with 8 nucleotides matching TRBD2. The trim removed 7 bases at V and 3 bases at J, leaving 5 bases unmatched. The CDR3 length is 13 residues. Germline lookup yields CDR1 SQVTM and CDR2 ANQGSEA. The CDR3 nucleotides read TGCAGCGCACATAGCGGGGACTACAATGAGCAGTTCTTC. This sequence encodes CSAHSGDYNEQFF.

This clone came up a few times. The rearrangement joins TRBV27 to TRBJ2-5; 8 positions match TRBD1. Judging by the DNA end, TRBJ2-7 fits better; the J call may be wrong. The V gene's germline CDR1 is MNHEY and CDR2 SMNVEV (reference sequence). This CDR3 spans 16 amino acids. The CDR3 DNA reads TGTGCCAGCAGTTTGTCGGTCTCAGGGGGCACCTACGAGCAGTACTTC. Translated: CASSLSVSGGTYEQYF.

The chain carries TRBV5-4 and TRBJ2-3; no definite D call. The CDR3 has 13 residues. CDR1 SGHNT and CDR2 YYREEE come from the germline V gene (reference sequence). V dropped 3 bases and J dropped 4 bases, with 9 bases sitting between them. The CDR3 loop is CASSSLSPDTQYF. The CDR3 DNA reads TGTGCCAGCAGCTCTCTCTCCCCAGATACGCAGTATTTT.

This chain joins TRBV28 and TRBJ1-5, with D unclear. The CDR3 spans 15 residues. The V gene's germline CDR1 is MDHEN and CDR2 SYDVKM. The V and J ends lost 2 bases and 3 bases respectively, with 11 bases between them. The CDR3 bases are TGTGCCAGCAGTTTAGGAGGGATCCCCAATCAGCCCCAGCATTTT. It yields the protein CASSLGGIPNQPQHF.

The J gene is TRBJ1-5, the V gene TRBV2, with a weak D call TRBD1 (5 bases). Germline CDR1 and CDR2: SNHLY and FYNNEI. Trimming removed 8 bases from V and 5 bases from J, with 13 bases in between. CDR3 length: 13 residues. CDR3 sequence reads: CASDRGRDQPQHF. In DNA, the CDR3 is TGTGCCAGCGATCGGGGGAGGGATCAGCCCCAGCATTTT.